What follows is one T cell receptor (beta chain) and its context. The antigen is not known. This table comes from immunoSEQ multiplex PCR, and its TCRdb copy is limited to in-frame clones, with some not included. Of 10,000 to 15,000 clones in the sample, approximately 79% were seen once. Trimming shortened V by 0 bases and J by 0 bases, and 8 bases separated the two germline ends. Germline-derived CDR1 and CDR2 are SGHDN and FVKESK. The CDR3 is made up of 16 amino acids. The sample is drawn from a study of PD-1 blockade in classical Hodgkin lymphoma. Study-level findings and limits: In newly diagnosed patients, baseline TCR diversity was reportedly below that of healthy donors.

Relapse was seen in all patients after autologous stem cell transplantation, and brentuximab vedotin exposure was variable. Researchers pulled CD8+ T cells out of thawed PBMCs using magnetic negative selection. The V and J genes are TRBV14 and TRBJ2-2; D is unclear. Sequenced here: CD8+ T cells from blood, sampled at baseline. The receptor was derived from a human donor with classical Hodgkin lymphoma. The CDR3, as DNA: TGTGCCAGCAGCCAAGATGACCCAGCGAACACCGGGGAGCTGTTTTTT. It yields the protein CASSQDDPANTGELFF.